Below are 20 T cell receptor beta chains sequenced from a single sample in a study of cytomegalovirus exposure and HLA in healthy donors. Researchers ran the PCR with 60 Vbeta and 13 Jbeta primers. TCRdb's table, derived via immunoSEQ multiplex PCR, lists solely in-frame clones and lacks some. This table lists under 200,000 clones. The sample was PBMCs. The source is a woman younger than 35 in good health and CMV-seropositive.

This rearrangement joins TRBV18 to TRBJ1-1, with 7 bases that match TRBD1. V trimming: 3 bases; J trimming: 4 bases; junction bases outside the gene matches: 8. Looked up from germline, CDR1 is KGHSH and CDR2 is LQKENI. CDR3 length: 15 residues. The CDR3 DNA follows: TGTGCCAGCTCACCCCTGACAGGGACGGGCACTGAAGCTTTCTTT. Translated, it gives CASSPLTGTGTEAFF.

This chain uses TRBV11-3 with TRBJ2-7; TRBD2 might be the D (5 bases). Germline CDR1 and CDR2: SGHNT and YENEEA. V gave up 3 bases and J gave up 2 bases, with 8 bases separating them. The CDR3 is 13 residues long. The CDR3 bases are TGTGCCAGCAGCTTGGGAGTTGCCTACGAGCAGTACTTC. Protein: CASSLGVAYEQYF. Full variable domain (rest looked up from reference TRBV11-3 and TRBJ2-7): EAGVVQSPRYKIIEKKQPVAFWCNPISGHNTLYWYLQNLGQGPELLIRYENEEAVDDSQLPKDRFSAERLKGVDSTLKIQPAELGDSAVYLCASSLGVAYEQYFGPGTRLTVT.

The chain uses TRBV4-3 and TRBJ2-2; D is perhaps TRBD1 (5 bases). Germline lookup yields CDR1 LGHNA and CDR2 YSLEER. Trimming took 0 bases from V and 4 from J, leaving 9 bases between them. The CDR3 is made up of 15 amino acids. The CDR3 nucleotides read TGCGCCAGCAGCCAAGATAAGGACATCACCGGGGAGCTGTTTTTT. Translated: CASSQDKDITGELFF.

This chain connects TRBV7-2 to TRBJ2-1; D may be TRBD2 (6 bases). The CDR3 length is 15 residues. Trimming stripped 5 bases from V and 5 bases from J, with 16 bases between. Germline CDR1 and CDR2: SGHTA and FQGNSA. CDR3 region: CASSRESGLNNEQFF. The DNA for the CDR3 is TGTGCCAGCAGCCGGGAAAGCGGACTAAACAATGAGCAGTTCTTC.

The chain joins TRBV4-2 to TRBJ1-5; unclear D gene. Deletions cut 0 bases from V and 2 bases from J, with 11 bases between. The CDR3 is 16 residues long. Germline loops: CDR1 LGHNA, CDR2 YNFKEQ. CDR3 region: CASSQDRGGGNQPQHF. For the CDR3, the DNA is TGTGCCAGCAGCCAAGATCGGGGAGGAGGCAATCAGCCCCAGCATTTT.

V usage is TRBV7-9 and J usage is TRBJ2-7, with 8 bases matching TRBD1. V shed 5 bases and J 5 bases; nucleotides not matched to a gene: 11. CDR3 length equals 15 residues. Germline V gene lookup returns CDR1 SEHNR and CDR2 FQNEAQ (reference sequence). CDR3 residues: CASSPGKTGVDEQYF. CDR3 bases: TGTGCCAGCAGCCCCGGAAAGACAGGGGTTGACGAGCAGTACTTC.

This chain joins TRBV19 and TRBJ2-4; D perhaps matches TRBD1 (8 bases). The V end lost 6 bases, the J end lost 6 bases, and 18 bases lay between the germline ends. The CDR3 loop spans 15 amino acids. Germline V lookup: CDR1 LNHDA, CDR2 SQIVND (reference sequence). The CDR3 loop reads CASSRDRPGGNIQYF. The DNA of the CDR3 is TGTGCCAGTAGCAGGGACAGGCCGGGAGGAAACATTCAGTACTTC.

This sequence joins TRBV15 and TRBJ2-7, with D tentatively TRBD1 (5 bases). Per germline, CDR1 LNHNV and CDR2 YYDKDF (reference sequence). This CDR3 contains 19 residues. The V end was cut by 5 bases, the J end by 6 bases, with 32 bases between. CDR3 loop: CATSSRGRGAKLSPGEQYF. CDR3 DNA sequence: TGTGCCACCAGCTCCCGAGGTAGGGGCGCGAAGCTAAGTCCGGGCGAGCAGTACTTC.

The chain is built from TRBV29-1 and TRBJ1-3; no clear D. V gave up 3 bases and J gave up 4 bases, with 4 bases separating them. The length of the CDR3 is 11 residues. CDR1 and CDR2 from the germline V gene are SQVTM and ANQGSEA. CDR3 sequence: CSVDSGNTIYF. DNA for the CDR3: TGCAGCGTTGACTCCGGAAACACCATATATTTT. Drawing the rest from reference TRBV29-1 and TRBJ1-3, the complete variable domain is SAVISQKPSRDICQRGTSLTIQCQVDSQVTMMFWYRQQPGQSLTLIATANQGSEATYESGFVIDKFPISRPNLTFSTLTVSNMSPEDSSIYLCSVDSGNTIYFGEGSWLTVV.

The chain carries TRBV9 and TRBJ2-2; D possibly corresponds to TRBD2 (6 bases). CDR1 and CDR2 from the germline V gene are SGDLS and YYNGEE. The V and J ends lost 1 base and 2 bases respectively, with 9 bases between them. This CDR3 spans 15 amino acids. The CDR3 DNA sequence: TGTGCCAGCAGCGTAATTAGCGGAAACACCGGGGAGCTGTTTTTT. Protein sequence: CASSVISGNTGELFF.

The V call is TRBV13, the J call TRBJ2-7, with D tentatively TRBD2 (6 bases). The germline V and J ends were trimmed by 5 bases and 7 bases, with 12 bases remaining between them. Germline CDR1 PRHDT, CDR2 FYEKMQ (reference sequence). This CDR3 has 12 residues. The CDR3 DNA reads as TGTGCCAGCAGCCATGGGGGAGGAGAGCAGTACTTC. Translation gives CASSHGGGEQYF. Combining the CDR3 with reference TRBV13 and TRBJ2-7 gives the whole variable domain AAGVIQSPRHLIKEKRETATLKCYPIPRHDTVYWYQQGPGQDPQFLISFYEKMQSDKGSIPDRFSAQQFSDYHSELNMSSLELGDSALYFCASSHGGGEQYFGPGTRLTVT.

This chain uses TRBV7-6 with TRBJ2-3; TRBD2 matches 7 bases. J gave up 2 bases and V 5 bases, and 13 bases lay outside the gene matches. CDR3 size: 17 residues. CDR1 and CDR2 (germline): SGHVS, FNYEAQ. The CDR3 sequence: CASSPRLAMEPTDTQYF. In nucleotides, the CDR3 is TGTGCCAGCAGCCCCAGACTAGCTATGGAACCCACAGATACGCAGTATTTT.

The chain links TRBV6-1 to TRBJ2-1, with 13 bases matching TRBD2. The V gene's germline CDR1 is MNHNS and CDR2 SASEGT. The CDR3 runs 16 residues. V gave up 4 bases and J gave up 5 bases; unmatched junction bases: 5. The CDR3 spells CASSATGTSGDNEQFF. The CDR3 DNA reads as TGTGCCAGCAGTGCCACCGGGACTAGCGGGGACAATGAGCAGTTCTTC.

With respect to this clone: This sample includes further DNA sequences coding for the same CDR3. The chain joins TRBV5-1 to TRBJ2-5; 7 nucleotides agree with TRBD1. CDR1 SGHRS and CDR2 YFSETQ come from the germline V gene. V trimming: 5 bases; J trimming: 2 bases; junction bases outside the gene matches: 6. CDR3 length: 14 amino acids. The CDR3 DNA reads as TGCGCCAGCAGTTCACAGGGGTATCAAGAGACCCAGTACTTC. This codes for CASSSQGYQETQYF.

This chain uses TRBV7-9 with TRBJ1-5; D call uncertain. This CDR3 region has 14 residues. Trimming took off 5 bases at V and 0 bases at J, with 8 bases between the two ends. Germline CDR1 is SEHNR and CDR2 is FQNEAQ (reference sequence). The chain's CDR3 is CASSTAGSNQPQHF. The CDR3 coding sequence is TGTGCCAGCAGCACGGCGGGTAGCAATCAGCCCCAGCATTTT.

The chain uses TRBV7-9 and TRBJ2-3; 14 bases line up with TRBD2. This CDR3 has 17 amino acids. CDR1 is SEHNR, CDR2 FQNEAQ, per germline (reference sequence). The J segment lost 4 bases and the V segment lost 4 bases, leaving 7 bases of the junction unmatched. This CDR3 is CASSWVKTSGGADTQYF. The CDR3 bases are TGTGCCAGCAGCTGGGTGAAGACTAGCGGGGGGGCAGATACGCAGTATTTT.

V gene TRBV2 combines with J gene TRBJ1-5, with D perhaps TRBD1 (5 bases). The V end lost 9 bases, the J end lost 3 bases, and 12 bases lay between the germline ends. The germline gives CDR1 SNHLY, CDR2 FYNNEI. This CDR3 comprises 13 residues. CDR3 nucleotide sequence: TGTGCCAGGTCAGGGTCGGACAATCAGCCCCAGCATTTT. Its translation is CARSGSDNQPQHF.

The chain uses TRBV6-5 and TRBJ1-2; TRBD1 matches at 10 bases. The CDR3 spans 14 residues. The germline V gene encodes CDR1 MNHEY and CDR2 SVGAGI. Losses at the gene ends were 7 bases for V and 7 bases for J; bases not matched to a gene: 9. The CDR3 is CASTQGDRGGGYTF. CDR3 in DNA: TGTGCCAGCACCCAGGGGGACAGGGGTGGTGGCTACACCTTC.

V and J are TRBV30 and TRBJ2-5; TRBD2 matches 7 bases. The DNA matches TRBJ2-7 better at its end, which makes the J call doubtful. The CDR3 has 15 residues. Germline loops: CDR1 GTSNPN, CDR2 SVGIG (reference sequence). Written as DNA, the CDR3 is TGTGCCTGGAGTCTACGCGGGAGTTTGACCTACGAGCAGTACTTC. Protein: CAWSLRGSLTYEQYF.

The gene calls are TRBV11-2 and TRBJ1-4, with D perhaps matching TRBD1 (6 bases). CDR1 and CDR2 (germline): SGHAT, FQNNGV. Trimming left V 5 bases short and J 7 bases short, with 14 bases between. The CDR3 is 14 amino acids. The CDR3 sequence: CASSRGTKLEKLFF. The DNA of the CDR3 is TGTGCCAGCAGCCGAGGGACAAAACTTGAAAAACTGTTTTTT.